Each of the 7 T cell receptor beta chains below was sequenced from the same sample in a study of radiotherapy plus CTLA-4 blockade in lung cancer. Clones were read by immunoSEQ multiplex PCR, and TCRdb kept only the in-frame ones, dropping some. The table lists 25,000 to 30,000 clones, about 75% of them singletons, with 20% to 25% in the top ten. The sample consisted of peripheral blood, taken from a patient treated with radiotherapy plus ipilimumab. The receptors shown here come from a human donor with non-small cell lung cancer that progressed on radiotherapy plus ipilimumab.

This chain links TRBV13 with TRBJ1-2; the match to TRBD1 covers 11 bases. The CDR3 extends over 14 amino acids. The germline V gene encodes CDR1 PRHDT and CDR2 FYEKMQ (reference sequence). V trimming: 3 bases; J trimming: 6 bases; junction bases outside the gene matches: 3. This CDR3 reads CASSFGQGAHGYTF. DNA of the CDR3: TGTGCCAGCAGCTTCGGACAGGGGGCGCATGGCTACACCTTC.

The chain employs TRBV10-2 and TRBJ1-5; D gene unclear. The CDR3 totals 12 residues. Looked up from germline, CDR1 is WSHSY and CDR2 is SAAADI. V was trimmed by 3 bases and J by 4 bases, leaving 4 bases between them. The CDR3 reads CASSDTNQPQHF. DNA of the CDR3: TGCGCCAGCAGTGATACTAATCAGCCCCAGCATTTT.

This rearrangement joins TRBV28 to TRBJ1-2; D unclear. V lost 5 bases to trimming and J lost 1 base, with 17 bases between them. Germline V gives CDR1 MDHEN, CDR2 SYDVKM. This CDR3 region has 16 residues. The chain's CDR3 is CASSAISGSLNYGYTF. The CDR3 DNA follows: TGTGCCAGCAGTGCAATCTCAGGATCTCTTAACTATGGCTACACCTTC.

The rearrangement uses TRBV9 and TRBJ2-2, with 8 nucleotides matching TRBD2. Per the germline V gene, CDR1 is SGDLS and CDR2 is YYNGEE. The CDR3 spans 15 residues. V dropped 5 bases and J dropped 5; count of bases not matched to a gene: 8. The CDR3 nucleotides are TGTGCCAGCAGTTCCCTCAGCGGGGGAACCGGGGAGCTGTTTTTT. Translated, it gives CASSSLSGGTGELFF.

The chain joins TRBV19 to TRBJ2-7; the match to TRBD1 covers 9 bases. V shed 4 bases, J shed 6 bases, and the junction held 4 bases outside the gene matches. There are 13 residues in the CDR3. From germline, CDR1 is LNHDA and CDR2 SQIVND (reference sequence). The DNA for the CDR3 is TGTGCCAGTAGTACTCAGACAGGGGGCGAGCAGTACTTC. This codes for CASSTQTGGEQYF.

The rearrangement uses TRBV9 and TRBJ1-5; maybe TRBD1 (6 bases). The CDR3 has 15 residues. V was trimmed by 4 bases and J by 5 bases, leaving 16 bases between them. From germline, CDR1 is SGDLS and CDR2 YYNGEE. CDR3 region: CASSQQGHGDQPQHF. In DNA, the CDR3 is TGTGCCAGCAGCCAACAGGGACACGGGGATCAGCCCCAGCATTTT.

The rearrangement uses TRBV4-1 and TRBJ1-5; 9 bases map to TRBD1. The CDR3 covers 16 residues. Germline V CDR1 and CDR2: MGHRA, YSYEKL. V was pared by 2 bases and J by 4 bases, with 6 bases of the junction left unmatched. The CDR3 bases are TGCGCCAGCAGCCAAAAGGGACAGGGAGTAAATCAGCCCCAGCATTTT. Its translation: CASSQKGQGVNQPQHF.